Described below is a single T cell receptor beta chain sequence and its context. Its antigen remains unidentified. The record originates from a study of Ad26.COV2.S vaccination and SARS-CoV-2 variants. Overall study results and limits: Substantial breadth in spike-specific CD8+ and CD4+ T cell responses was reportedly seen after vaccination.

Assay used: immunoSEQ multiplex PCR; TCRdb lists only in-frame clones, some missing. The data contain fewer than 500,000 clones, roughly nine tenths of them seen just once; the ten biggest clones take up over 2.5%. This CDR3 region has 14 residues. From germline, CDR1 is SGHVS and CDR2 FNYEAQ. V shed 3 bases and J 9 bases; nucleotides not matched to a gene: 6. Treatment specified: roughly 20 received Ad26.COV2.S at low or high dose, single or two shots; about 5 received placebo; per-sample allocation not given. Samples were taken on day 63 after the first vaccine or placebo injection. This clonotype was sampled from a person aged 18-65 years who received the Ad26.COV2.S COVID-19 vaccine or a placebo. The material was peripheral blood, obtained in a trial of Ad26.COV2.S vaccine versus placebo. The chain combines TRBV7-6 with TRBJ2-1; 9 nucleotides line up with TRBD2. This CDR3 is CASSFLAGESEQFF. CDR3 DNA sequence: TGTGCCAGCAGCTTCTTAGCGGGAGAGTCTGAGCAGTTCTTC.